Included here is one TCR beta chain sequence, with context. The target antigen is unknown. The sample originates from a study of CD8 T cell repertoires and HIV-1 epitope variants. Background on the study: Controls were a CMV, EBV and flu peptide pool, Ebola AY9 negative control, and no-peptide well.

The assay was immunoSEQ multiplex PCR, and TCRdb's table has in-frame clones only and misses some. The sample shows some 6,000 clones, roughly 64% of them seen only once. The sample comprised cultured CD8+ T cells derived from PBMCs. This receptor was taken from a male donor with HIV.

The CDR3 DNA follows: TGTGCCAGCGGCCCAGCGCCCGGGGAGCTGTTTTTT. This translates into CASGPAPGELFF. The V and J genes are TRBV2 and TRBJ2-2; D unclear. V was cut by 8 bases and J by 6 bases, with 10 bases left in between. Germline assignment: CDR1 SNHLY and CDR2 FYNNEI. This CDR3 contains 12 residues. The complete variable domain, with remaining parts taken from reference TRBV2 and TRBJ2-2, reads EPEVTQTPSHQVTQMGQEVILRCVPISNHLYFYWYRQILGQKVEFLVSFYNNEISEKSEIFDDQFSVERPDGSNFTLKIRSTKLEDSAMYFCASGPAPGELFFGEGSRLTVL.